This paragraph covers one T cell receptor beta chain sequence. One junction end disagrees with the germline gene, perhaps due to a read error. Clones were sequenced by immunoSEQ multiplex PCR, and TCRdb holds only the in-frame ones, with some missing. The sample consists of under 150,000 clones, 86% of them appearing once. The CDR3 totals 14 residues. The V gene's germline CDR1 is KGHSH and CDR2 LQKENI. Every patient had mismatch repair deficiency by PCR or immunohistochemistry. The data were obtained in a study of PD-1 blockade in mismatch repair-deficient tumors. The specimen comprised peripheral blood, sampled 44 weeks after starting pembrolizumab. The chain links TRBV18 to TRBJ1-1; 8 bases fit TRBD1. This clonotype was obtained from an adult with mismatch repair-deficient cancer. CDR3 nucleotides: TGTGCCAGCTCACCGAGGACAGGGAACCCTGAAGCTTTCTTT. It yields the protein CASSPRTGNPEAFF.